Below, 8 T cell receptor beta chains from the same sample are listed, as sequenced in a study of CD8 T cells in Susac syndrome. When the RNA was reverse transcribed, random hexamers were used with an input of roughly 0.45 to 1 ug. One entry per CDR3 protein results from TCRdb running MiXCR on the immunoSEQ multiplex PCR reads. The sample carries 130,000 or so distinct CDR3 sequences, roughly 76% recorded once. Sequencing used CD8+ T cells from PBMCs. The receptors stem from a human donor with multiple sclerosis.

The chain couples TRBV29-1 to TRBJ1-2; D gene ambiguous. Trimming took 0 bases from V and 5 from J, leaving 13 bases between them. The CDR3 length is 14 residues. Germline CDR1 is SQVTM and CDR2 is ANQGSEA. The CDR3 region has the DNA TGCAGCGTTGAAGACCCTGAACTTATTTATGGCTACACCTTC. Translation gives CSVEDPELIYGYTF. Variable domain in full (rest from reference TRBV29-1 and TRBJ1-2): SAVISQKPSRDICQRGTSLTIQCQVDSQVTMMFWYRQQPGQSLTLIATANQGSEATYESGFVIDKFPISRPNLTFSTLTVSNMSPEDSSIYLCSVEDPELIYGYTFGSGTRLTVV.

The rearrangement links TRBV11-2 to TRBJ2-5; D is uncertain. V gave up 5 bases and J gave up 5 bases, with 15 bases separating them. Germline CDR1 and CDR2: SGHAT and FQNNGV. The CDR3 covers 14 residues. This CDR3 reads CASSTTLVQETQYF. The CDR3 region has the DNA TGTGCCAGCAGCACTACGTTAGTACAGGAGACCCAGTACTTC.

This chain uses TRBV19 with TRBJ1-1; D gene unclear. The V gene lost 1 base and the J gene lost 4 bases, with 10 bases spanning the gap. Germline V lookup: CDR1 LNHDA, CDR2 SQIVND (reference sequence). The CDR3 totals 14 residues. The CDR3, as DNA: TGTGCCAGTAGTATAGGGGGTGGAGGCACTGAAGCTTTCTTT. As protein: CASSIGGGGTEAFF.

The rearrangement joins TRBV20-1 to TRBJ2-7; 10 bases map to TRBD2. Germline CDR1 is DFQATT and CDR2 is SNEGSKA (reference sequence). V lost 5 bases and J lost 4; bases outside the gene matches: 5. The CDR3 consists of 13 residues. In DNA form, the CDR3 reads TGCAGTGCTGAAAGCGGGAGGGATTACGAGCAGTACGTC. This encodes CSAESGRDYEQYV.

The chain recombines TRBV7-2 with TRBJ1-5, with D perhaps matching TRBD1 (5 bases). CDR3 size: 16 residues. The germline V and J ends were trimmed by 0 bases and 3 bases, with 12 bases remaining between them. Germline CDR1 is SGHTA and CDR2 is FQGNSA. CDR3 DNA sequence: TGTGCCAGCAGCTTAGCGAGGGGTGGGTACAATCAGCCCCAGCATTTT. Encoded protein: CASSLARGGYNQPQHF.

CDR3 loop: CASSSPGIGYTEAFF. The CDR3 DNA sequence: TGTGCCAGCAGCTCTCCCGGGATTGGGTACACTGAAGCTTTCTTT. This rearrangement joins TRBV7-9 to TRBJ1-1; unclear D gene. CDR1 is SEHNR and CDR2 is FQNEAQ in the germline V gene (reference sequence). The CDR3 extends over 15 amino acids. Trimming removed 4 bases at V and 3 bases at J, with 15 bases between.

The chain couples TRBV6-1 to TRBJ2-1, with 12 bases fitting TRBD2. Germline loops: CDR1 MNHNS, CDR2 SASEGT. CDR3 length: 16 amino acids. The V and J ends lost 6 bases and 8 bases, in that order; junction bases with no gene match: 11. This chain's CDR3 is CASSSKTSGSFDEQFF. CDR3 sequence (DNA): TGTGCCAGCAGCTCAAAGACTAGCGGGAGTTTCGATGAGCAGTTCTTC.

This chain connects TRBV25-1 to TRBJ1-2, with D possibly TRBD1 on 6 matching bases. Germline CDR1 is MGHDK and CDR2 is SYGVNS. CDR3 length: 16 residues. V was clipped by 4 bases and J by 3 bases, with 18 bases between them. The CDR3 DNA reads TGTGCCAGCAGTGGGGCAGGGGTTAGAGGAGACTATGGCTACACCTTC. Encoded protein: CASSGAGVRGDYGYTF.